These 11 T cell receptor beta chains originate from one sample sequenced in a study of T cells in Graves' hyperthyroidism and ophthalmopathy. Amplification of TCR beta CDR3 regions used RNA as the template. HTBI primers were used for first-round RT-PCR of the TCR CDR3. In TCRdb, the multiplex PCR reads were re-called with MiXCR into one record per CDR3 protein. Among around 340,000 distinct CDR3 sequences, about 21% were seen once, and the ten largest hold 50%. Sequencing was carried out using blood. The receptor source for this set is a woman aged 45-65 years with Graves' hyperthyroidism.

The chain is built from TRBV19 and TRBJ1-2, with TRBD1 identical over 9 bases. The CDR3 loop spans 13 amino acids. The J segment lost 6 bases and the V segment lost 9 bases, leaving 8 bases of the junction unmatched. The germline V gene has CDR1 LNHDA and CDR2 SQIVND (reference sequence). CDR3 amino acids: CASGPGQGNGYTF. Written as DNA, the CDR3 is TGTGCCAGCGGACCGGGACAGGGCAATGGCTACACCTTC. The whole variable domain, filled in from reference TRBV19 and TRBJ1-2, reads DGGITQSPKYLFRKEGQNVTLSCEQNLNHDAMYWYRQDPGQGLRLIYYSQIVNDFQKGDIAEGYSVSREKKESFPLTVTSAQKNPTAFYLCASGPGQGNGYTFGSGTRLTVV.

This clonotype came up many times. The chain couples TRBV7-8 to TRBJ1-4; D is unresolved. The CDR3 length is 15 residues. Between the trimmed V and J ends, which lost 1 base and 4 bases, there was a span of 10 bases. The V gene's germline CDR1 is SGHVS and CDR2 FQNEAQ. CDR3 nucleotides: TGTGCCAGCAGCTTAGTAAGCCAGATTAATGAAAAACTGTTTTTT. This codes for CASSLVSQINEKLFF.

CDR3 nucleotide sequence: TGCGCCAGCGGAAACACAGGGGGCGATGAAAAACTGTTTTTT. Encoded protein: CASGNTGGDEKLFF. V is TRBV5-1 and J is TRBJ1-4; TRBD1 aligns across 9 bases. With V trimmed by 7 bases and J by 6 bases, 7 bases remained unmatched. The CDR3 has 14 amino acids. The V gene's germline CDR1 is SGHRS and CDR2 YFSETQ.

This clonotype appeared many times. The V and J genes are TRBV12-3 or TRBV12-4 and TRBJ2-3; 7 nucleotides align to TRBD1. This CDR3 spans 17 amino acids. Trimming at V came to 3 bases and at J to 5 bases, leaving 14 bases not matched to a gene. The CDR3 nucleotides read TGTGCCAGCAGTTTCACCCTTGGACAGGCTTTTGGAGATACGCAGTATTTT. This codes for CASSFTLGQAFGDTQYF.

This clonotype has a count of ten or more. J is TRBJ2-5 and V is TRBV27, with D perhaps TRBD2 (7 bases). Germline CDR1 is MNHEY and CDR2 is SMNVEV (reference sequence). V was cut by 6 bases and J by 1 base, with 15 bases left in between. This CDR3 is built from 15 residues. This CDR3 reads CASSTGRVSQETQYF. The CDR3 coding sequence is TGTGCCAGCAGCACAGGGAGGGTAAGCCAAGAGACCCAGTACTTC.

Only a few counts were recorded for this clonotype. The CDR3 sequence is CASSSRPPSNGYTF. The CDR3 region has the DNA TGTGCCAGCAGTTCCCGGCCTCCGTCGAATGGCTACACCTTC. J is TRBJ1-2 and V is TRBV27; no clear D. This CDR3 comprises 14 residues. Deletions cut 4 bases from V and 6 bases from J, with 15 bases between. Germline V gene sequence: CDR1 MNHEY, CDR2 SMNVEV (reference sequence).

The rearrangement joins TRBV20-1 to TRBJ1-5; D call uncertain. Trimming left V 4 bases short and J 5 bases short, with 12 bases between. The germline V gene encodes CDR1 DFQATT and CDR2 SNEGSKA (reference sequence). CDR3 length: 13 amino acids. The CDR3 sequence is CSAIPARYQPQHF. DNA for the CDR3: TGCAGTGCTATTCCCGCCCGTTATCAGCCCCAGCATTTT.

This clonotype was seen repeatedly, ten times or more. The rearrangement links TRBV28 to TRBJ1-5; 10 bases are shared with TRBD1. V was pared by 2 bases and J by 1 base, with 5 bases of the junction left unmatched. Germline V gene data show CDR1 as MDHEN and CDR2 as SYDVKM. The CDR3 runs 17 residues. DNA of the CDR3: TGTGCCAGCAGTTTACCAGACAGGGGGCGAAGCAATCAGCCCCAGCATTTT. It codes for CASSLPDRGRSNQPQHF.

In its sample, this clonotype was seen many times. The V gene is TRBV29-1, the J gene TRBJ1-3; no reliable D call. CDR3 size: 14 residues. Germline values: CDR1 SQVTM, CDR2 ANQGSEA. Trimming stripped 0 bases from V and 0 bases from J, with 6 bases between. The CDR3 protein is CSVEDTISGNTIYF. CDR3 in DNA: TGCAGCGTTGAAGACACCATCTCTGGAAACACCATATATTTT.

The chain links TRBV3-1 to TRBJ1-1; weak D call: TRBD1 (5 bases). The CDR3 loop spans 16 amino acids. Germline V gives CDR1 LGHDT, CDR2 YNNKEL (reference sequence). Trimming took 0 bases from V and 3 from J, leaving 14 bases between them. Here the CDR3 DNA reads TGTGCCAGCAGCCAAGATTTCGCAGGGTCGGACACTGAAGCTTTCTTT. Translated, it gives CASSQDFAGSDTEAFF.

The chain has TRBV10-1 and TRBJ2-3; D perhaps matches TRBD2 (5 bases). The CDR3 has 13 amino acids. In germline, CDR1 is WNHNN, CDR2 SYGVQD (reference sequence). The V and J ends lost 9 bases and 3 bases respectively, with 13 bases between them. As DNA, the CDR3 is TGCGCCAGTGCACTTCGGGAAACAGATACGCAGTATTTT. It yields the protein CASALRETDTQYF.